The clone carrying this TCR beta chain was found a few times. The TCRbeta library incorporated unique molecular identifiers. TCRdb re-analysed the PCR reads in MiXCR, keeping a single row per CDR3 protein. This sample has about 500,000 distinct CDR3 sequences, with over 25% found just once. The ends were cut back, 10 bases at V and 3 bases at J, with 15 bases in the middle. The V gene's germline CDR1 is MNHNS and CDR2 SASEGT. The CDR3 is made up of 13 amino acids. These data originate in a study of T-cell reconstitution after alpha-beta-depleted transplantation in children. The sequencing here drew on PBMCs from the stem cell graft donor, taken from the stem cell graft. This clonotype originated in a human donor who donated a stem cell graft to a child with aplastic anemia. This rearrangement joins TRBV6-1 to TRBJ1-1; D is undetermined. The CDR3 DNA sequence: TGTGCCATCAACCGGTTTCGGGACACTGAAGCTTTCTTT. Translation gives CAINRFRDTEAFF.